This TCR beta chain was sequenced in a study of shared clonotypes between healthy human individuals. On this clone itself: The same CDR3 arises from other DNA sequences in this sample as well.

Some clones are missing from TCRdb's copy, which holds only in-frame ones; the method was immunoSEQ multiplex PCR. The table shows hundreds of thousands of clones, with about 80% occurring only once. The TCR originated in a woman aged 40 to 49 in good health. Some clones in this sample may be carry-over from other donors' samples. Sequencing input: PBMCs.

The CDR3 bases are TGCGCCAGCAGCCCACAGGGAGAGACCCAGTACTTC. This gives the protein CASSPQGETQYF. The gene calls are TRBV5-1 and TRBJ2-5, with D tentatively TRBD1 (6 bases). The CDR3 has 12 amino acids. V lost 4 bases and J lost 4, with 8 bases in between. In germline, CDR1 is SGHRS, CDR2 YFSETQ.